This passage covers 6 T cell receptor beta chains from one sample sequenced in a study of blood T cell repertoires in COVID-19. This table comes from immunoSEQ multiplex PCR, and its TCRdb copy is limited to in-frame clones, with some not included. The sample contains about 80,000 clones, approximately 88% of which appear only once. The sample was peripheral blood. The receptors shown here come from a woman aged 80 or older with acute or convalescent COVID-19.

The chain employs TRBV6-6 and TRBJ1-2; D unclear. Germline V gives CDR1 MNHNY, CDR2 SVGAGI (reference sequence). This CDR3 spans 13 amino acids. V was pared by 11 bases and J by 2 bases, with 15 bases between. The CDR3 loop reads CAGSAVANYGYTF. CDR3 bases: TGTGCCGGATCTGCGGTCGCCAACTATGGCTACACCTTC.

J is TRBJ1-2 and V is TRBV6-1; unclear D gene. The CDR3 has 14 residues. CDR1 and CDR2 from the germline V gene are MNHNS and SASEGT. The V gene lost 0 bases and the J gene lost 7 bases, with 12 bases spanning the gap. The CDR3 DNA is TGTGCCAGCAGTGAAGCGGGCAGGCCTTTTGGCTACACCTTC. It encodes CASSEAGRPFGYTF.

This rearrangement joins TRBV21-1 to TRBJ2-2; the table's D call of TRBD1 was not tested on the DNA. TRBV21-1 is described as a pseudogene. There are 16 residues in the CDR3. The CDR3 region has the DNA TGTGCCAGCAGCAAAGTCAAGGGGCAAGACACCGGGGAGCTGTTTTTT. As protein: CASSKVKGQDTGELFF.

The chain has TRBV6-6 and TRBJ2-5, with 11 bases fitting TRBD2. This CDR3 contains 15 residues. V dropped 7 bases and J dropped 4; count of bases not matched to a gene: 8. Germline assignment: CDR1 MNHNY and CDR2 SVGAGI (reference sequence). Here the CDR3 DNA reads TGTGCCAGCACACTAGCGGGAGCCCCGGGAGAGACCCAGTACTTC. Amino acids: CASTLAGAPGETQYF.

The V call is TRBV7-2, the J call TRBJ1-3; 10 bases fit TRBD1. This CDR3 is 19 amino acids long. Germline-derived CDR1 and CDR2 are SGHTA and FQGNSA. The V and J ends lost 6 bases and 0 bases, in that order; junction bases with no gene match: 14. CDR3 bases: TGTGCCAGCAGTCTAGTTATGGGACAGGGGACGAGCTCTGGAAACACCATATATTTT. The encoded protein is CASSLVMGQGTSSGNTIYF.

This clone was recorded a few times. V and J are TRBV5-1 and TRBJ2-2; no reliable D call. Germline V gene lookup returns CDR1 SGHRS and CDR2 YFSETQ. The CDR3 is 15 residues long. V was trimmed by 0 bases and J by 6 bases, leaving 12 bases between them. The CDR3 DNA follows: TGCGCCAGCAGCTTGGGGGCCCCAGTAGCCGGGGAGCTGTTTTTT. It encodes CASSLGAPVAGELFF.